This TCR beta chain was sequenced during a study of blood T cell repertoires in COVID-19. Across the study: Italy, Spain and the United States were the sources of the convalescent and acute COVID-19 samples.

Here immunoSEQ multiplex PCR was the method, and the copy in TCRdb shows in-frame clones only, minus some. The sample has approximately 80,000 clones; roughly 76% are singletons. This CDR3 contains 15 residues. Germline V gene lookup returns CDR1 SGHRS and CDR2 YFSETQ. The ends were cut back, 1 base at V and 3 bases at J, with 10 bases in the middle. The sequenced sample was peripheral blood. The sequence came from a man between 65 and 80 years old with active or convalescent COVID-19. The chain links TRBV5-1 to TRBJ2-2; D is unclear. The CDR3 reads CASSLIAVDTGELFF. For the CDR3, the DNA is TGCGCCAGCAGCTTGATAGCTGTGGACACCGGGGAGCTGTTTTTT. The complete variable domain, with remaining parts taken from reference TRBV5-1 and TRBJ2-2, reads KAGVTQTPRYLIKTRGQQVTLSCSPISGHRSVSWYQQTPGQGLQFLFEYFSETQRNKGNFPGRFSGRQFSNSRSEMNVSTLELGDSALYLCASSLIAVDTGELFFGEGSRLTVL.